Sequencing of this TCR beta chain was carried out in a study of a mutant IDH1 vaccine in newly diagnosed glioma. Turning to the study itself: The study gave patients eight vaccinations in weeks 1, 3, 5, 7, 11, 15, 19, 23. The study, taken as a whole, reports: Pseudoprogression appears to have had no connection to changes in top peripheral T cell clonotypes.

As for time point: week 23, last vaccination. Mutant IDH1 20-mer peptide, at 300 ug, made up each vaccine dose, with topical imiquimod. Profiled with immunoSEQ multiplex PCR; TCRdb holds only in-frame clones, not every one. The repertoire has around 26,000 clones, roughly 80% of them found once; the top ten carry about 15%. Germline-derived CDR1 and CDR2 are SGHTS and YDEGEE. The CDR3 is made up of 16 amino acids. V was trimmed by 7 bases and J by 3 bases, leaving 19 bases between them. Concerning this clone: Its antigen is undetermined.

The TCR sequence derives from a woman aged 25 to 39 with glioma. This chain joins TRBV5-8 and TRBJ1-4, with D possibly matching TRBD1 (5 bases). The sequencing here drew on PBMCs, taken from a glioma patient whose treatment included an IDH1 peptide vaccine. The CDR3 reads CASGWGPPHSNEKLFF. CDR3 bases: TGTGCCAGCGGGTGGGGCCCTCCACATTCTAATGAAAAACTGTTTTTT. The full variable domain, rest sourced from reference TRBV5-8 and TRBJ1-4, is EAGVTQSPTHLIKTRGQQATLRCSPISGHTSVYWYQQALGLGLQFLLWYDEGEERNRGNFPPRFSGRQFPNYSSELNVNALELEDSALYLCASGWGPPHSNEKLFFGSGTQLSVL.